One and the same sample provided the 5 T cell receptor beta chains below, sequenced in a study of control samples from healthy donors and cancer patients. The table came from immunoSEQ multiplex PCR; TCRdb's copy has only in-frame clones and leaves some out. The sample holds some 410,000 clones, about nine tenths seen once. Sequenced sample: PBMCs. The receptors come from a man in his forties with head and neck cancer.

This chain links TRBV6-6 with TRBJ2-3; the D call may be TRBD1 or TRBD2 (7 bases each). CDR1 and CDR2 from the germline V gene are MNHNY and SVGAGI (reference sequence). CDR3 size: 16 residues. Trimming pared 2 bases from V and 0 bases from J, leaving 12 bases between. As DNA, the CDR3 is TGTGCCAGCAGTTACGCAGGGGGGGCTAGCACAGATACGCAGTATTTT. Protein: CASSYAGGASTDTQYF.

This clone was seen more than once but under ten times. The J gene is TRBJ1-5, the V gene TRBV6-5; no clear D gene. From germline, CDR1 is MNHEY and CDR2 SVGAGI. This CDR3 has 11 amino acids. Trimming took off 7 bases at V and 3 bases at J, with 4 bases between the two ends. CDR3 sequence reads: CASTTNQPQHF. CDR3 nucleotides: TGTGCCAGCACTACCAATCAGCCCCAGCATTTT.

As to this clone: Distinct nucleotide sequences in the sample also encode this CDR3. The chain is built from TRBV2 and TRBJ2-3; 13 bases align to TRBD2. Germline loops: CDR1 SNHLY, CDR2 FYNNEI. The CDR3 runs 16 residues. V lost 4 bases and J lost 1; bases outside the gene matches: 2. The CDR3, as DNA: TGTGCCAGCAGTGGCGGACTAGCGGGAGGCACAGATACGCAGTATTTT. It encodes CASSGGLAGGTDTQYF.

This sequence joins TRBV28 and TRBJ2-3; 16 positions match TRBD2. V was pared by 5 bases and J by 6 bases, with 8 bases of the junction left unmatched. The CDR3 covers 17 residues. Germline CDR1 is MDHEN and CDR2 is SYDVKM. The CDR3, as DNA: TGTGCCAGCAGTCCCCAGGGACTAGCGGGAGGGGTGGATACGCAGTATTTT. Its protein is CASSPQGLAGGVDTQYF.

V gene TRBV6-5 combines with J gene TRBJ2-2; 8 bases are a match to TRBD1. Germline CDR1 is MNHEY and CDR2 is SVGAGI. The CDR3 totals 14 residues. The V and J ends lost 6 bases and 3 bases, in that order; junction bases with no gene match: 3. DNA of the CDR3: TGTGCCAGCAGGACAGGGGTCGACACCGGGGAGCTGTTTTTT. Translating gives CASRTGVDTGELFF.